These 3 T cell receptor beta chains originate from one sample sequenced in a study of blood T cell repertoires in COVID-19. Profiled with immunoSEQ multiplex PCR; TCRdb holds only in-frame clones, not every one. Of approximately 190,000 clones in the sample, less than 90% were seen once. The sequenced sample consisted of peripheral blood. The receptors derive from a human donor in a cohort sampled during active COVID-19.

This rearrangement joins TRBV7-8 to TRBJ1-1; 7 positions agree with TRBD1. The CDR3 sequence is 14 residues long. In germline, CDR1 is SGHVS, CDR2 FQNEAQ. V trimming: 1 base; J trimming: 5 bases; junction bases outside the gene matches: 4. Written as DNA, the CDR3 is TGTGCCAGCAGCTTAGGGGACAGCAGGACTGAAGCTTTCTTT. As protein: CASSLGDSRTEAFF. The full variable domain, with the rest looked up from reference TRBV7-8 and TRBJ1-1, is GAGVSQSPRYKVAKRGQDVALRCDPISGHVSLFWYQQALGQGPEFLTYFQNEAQLDKSGLPSDRFFAERPEGSVSTLKIQRTQQEDSAVYLCASSLGDSRTEAFFGQGTRLTVV.

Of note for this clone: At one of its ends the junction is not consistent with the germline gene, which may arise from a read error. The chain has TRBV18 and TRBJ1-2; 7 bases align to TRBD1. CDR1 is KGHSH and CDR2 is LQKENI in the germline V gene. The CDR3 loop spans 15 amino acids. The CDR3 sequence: CASSQGTRDNYGYTF. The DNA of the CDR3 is TGTGCCAGTTCACAGGGGACACGAGATAACTATGGCTACACCTTC.

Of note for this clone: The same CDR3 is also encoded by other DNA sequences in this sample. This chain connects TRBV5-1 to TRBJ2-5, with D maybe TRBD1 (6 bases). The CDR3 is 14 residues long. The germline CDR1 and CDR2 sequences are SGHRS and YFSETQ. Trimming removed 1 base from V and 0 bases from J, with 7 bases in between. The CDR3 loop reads CASSLTGNQETQYF. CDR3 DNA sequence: TGCGCCAGCAGCTTGACAGGGAACCAAGAGACCCAGTACTTC.